The 13 T cell receptor beta chains below come from one sample, sequenced in a study of T-cell reconstitution after alpha-beta-depleted transplantation in children. Unique molecular identifiers were used to barcode this TCRbeta library. TCRdb ran MiXCR on the PCR reads and lists one entry per CDR3 protein. The sample has around 600,000 distinct CDR3 sequences, more than 9% seen once. Specimen: PBMCs from the stem cell graft donor, collected from the stem cell graft. The receptors derive from a human donor who donated a stem cell graft to a child with acute myeloid leukemia.

This clonotype has a count of ten or more. This rearrangement joins TRBV20-1 to TRBJ2-7, with 10 bases lining up with TRBD1. Germline V lookup: CDR1 DFQATT, CDR2 SNEGSKA (reference sequence). Unmatched junction bases numbered 4, after V lost 6 bases and J lost 5 bases. The CDR3 covers 12 residues. CDR3 protein: CSAAGTGDEQYF. CDR3 nucleotides: TGCAGTGCCGCCGGGACAGGGGACGAGCAGTACTTC.

The chain carries TRBV20-1 and TRBJ2-1; 12 bases align to TRBD2. Germline lookup yields CDR1 DFQATT and CDR2 SNEGSKA (reference sequence). The CDR3 length is 16 residues. The V and J ends lost 6 bases and 2 bases, in that order; junction bases with no gene match: 8. The CDR3 sequence: CSALGTSGSTYNEQFF. The CDR3 region has the DNA TGCAGTGCCCTCGGGACTAGCGGGTCTACCTACAATGAGCAGTTCTTC.

This clonotype was seen a few times. The chain recombines TRBV6-2 or TRBV6-3 with TRBJ2-7; no definite D call. V lost 4 bases, J lost 5 bases, and 24 bases lay in between. Germline values: CDR1 MNHEY, CDR2 SVGEGT. The CDR3 is 17 residues long. CDR3 nucleotides: TGTGCCAGCAGTTCTCCTTCGTCGGAGTCACTCCCCCACGAGCAGTACTTC. Protein sequence: CASSSPSSESLPHEQYF.

This chain uses TRBV9 with TRBJ2-3; TRBD2 matches at 7 bases. This CDR3 is built from 16 residues. V trimming: 0 bases; J trimming: 2 bases; junction bases outside the gene matches: 6. Germline V gene sequence: CDR1 SGDLS, CDR2 YYNGEE. CDR3 DNA: TGTGCCAGCAGCGTAGTGGCTAGCGGATCCACAGATACGCAGTATTTT. Translation gives CASSVVASGSTDTQYF.

The V call is TRBV10-3, the J call TRBJ2-5; D gene unclear. V was trimmed by 0 bases and J by 5 bases, leaving 16 bases between them. This CDR3 has 16 amino acids. Germline loops: CDR1 ENHRY, CDR2 SYGVKD. CDR3 sequence reads: CAISESLLLGRETQYF. DNA of the CDR3: TGTGCCATCAGTGAGTCGTTGCTCCTCGGTCGGGAGACCCAGTACTTC.

This clonotype was counted many times. A read error may produce the germline difference seen at one junction end. The rearrangement uses TRBV12-3 or TRBV12-4 and TRBJ2-4, with TRBD2 identical over 10 bases. The CDR3 extends over 13 amino acids. CDR3 DNA: TGTGCCAGCAGTCTAGCGGGAGTTAACATTCAGTACTTC. Protein sequence: CASSLAGVNIQYF.

Remarks on this clonotype: This sequence may be a read error, since a much larger clone differs from it by one base. The rearrangement uses TRBV20-1 and TRBJ1-6; D not certain. The germline V gene has CDR1 DFQATT and CDR2 SNEGSKA (reference sequence). This CDR3 has 12 amino acids. V was trimmed by 2 bases and J by 6 bases, leaving 5 bases between them. CDR3 amino acids: CSARQTNSPLHF. DNA of the CDR3: TGCAGTGCTAGACAGACTAATTCACCCCTCCACTTT.

This clonotype was counted at least ten times. The chain employs TRBV20-1 and TRBJ2-7; TRBD2 aligns across 8 bases. Germline CDR1 reads DFQATT; CDR2 reads SNEGSKA (reference sequence). The CDR3 sequence is 15 residues long. V lost 4 bases to trimming and J lost 2 bases; unmatched junction nucleotides: 10. The CDR3 DNA reads as TGCAGTGCTACCCCCTCAGCGGGAGTCACCTACGAGCAGTACTTC. Protein sequence: CSATPSAGVTYEQYF.

In its sample, this clonotype was seen many times. The rearrangement uses TRBV24-1 and TRBJ1-5; the match to TRBD1 covers 10 bases. With V trimmed by 2 bases and J by 2 bases, 2 bases remained unmatched. The germline gives CDR1 KGHDR, CDR2 SFDVKD. The CDR3 is 16 amino acids. The CDR3 here is CATSDSGTGGNQPQHF. CDR3 DNA sequence: TGTGCCACCAGTGATTCTGGGACAGGGGGCAATCAGCCCCAGCATTTT.

The J gene is TRBJ2-7, the V gene TRBV18; TRBD2 agrees at 8 bases. Trimming cost V 4 bases and J 5 bases; bases outside gene matches: 10. This CDR3 spans 15 amino acids. Per the germline V gene, CDR1 is KGHSH and CDR2 is LQKENI. The CDR3 is CASSLLVAGLNEQYF. The CDR3 DNA is TGTGCCAGCTCACTACTCGTAGCGGGATTGAACGAGCAGTACTTC.

This clonotype has a count of ten or more. The chain combines TRBV27 with TRBJ1-2, with D unresolved. This CDR3 spans 14 amino acids. Germline-derived CDR1 and CDR2 are MNHEY and SMNVEV (reference sequence). With 3 bases removed from V and 2 bases from J, the gap between germline ends came to 10 bases. CDR3 DNA: TGTGCCAGCAGTTTCGGCAGCACCAACTATGGCTACACCTTC. Its translation: CASSFGSTNYGYTF.

This clonotype was counted at least ten times. This sequence joins TRBV29-1 and TRBJ1-4; D is unresolved. Germline CDR1 SQVTM, CDR2 ANQGSEA. This CDR3 contains 14 residues. Trimming took off 0 bases at V and 7 bases at J, with 12 bases between the two ends. Here the CDR3 reads CSVEEGGLGEKLFF. For the CDR3, the DNA is TGCAGCGTTGAAGAAGGCGGTCTCGGTGAAAAACTGTTTTTT. Drawing the rest from reference TRBV29-1 and TRBJ1-4, the complete variable domain is SAVISQKPSRDICQRGTSLTIQCQVDSQVTMMFWYRQQPGQSLTLIATANQGSEATYESGFVIDKFPISRPNLTFSTLTVSNMSPEDSSIYLCSVEEGGLGEKLFFGSGTQLSVL.

The rearrangement links TRBV7-2 to TRBJ2-3; tentative D call: TRBD2 (6 bases). Germline loops: CDR1 SGHTA, CDR2 FQGNSA. CDR3 length: 15 residues. The germline V and J ends were trimmed by 4 bases and 3 bases, with 14 bases remaining between them. CDR3 nucleotides: TGTGCCAGCAGCTCCGGGAGCTGGCAAACAGATACGCAGTATTTT. Translating gives CASSSGSWQTDTQYF.